This TCR beta chain was sequenced for a study of cytomegalovirus exposure and HLA in healthy donors. Study summary: Of 350 to 400 genotyped donors, 81% grouped in the Caucasian-associated ancestry cluster. Study outcomes and limitations: Cytomegalovirus association was assigned to more than 150 TCR beta chains.

13 Jbeta primers and 60 Vbeta primers were used for the PCR. Authors' processing steps: Later work found around 85 million unique TCR beta chains, with roughly 11 million shared. The repertoire was sequenced with immunoSEQ multiplex PCR; TCRdb's copy has only in-frame clones and lacks some. V and J calls and clone size are given by that table; D and trimming were obtained from the DNA. The sample consists of under 150,000 clones, 80% of them appearing once. Germline CDR1 reads SGDLS; CDR2 reads YYNGEE. The CDR3 covers 17 residues. Losses at the gene ends were 3 bases for V and 3 bases for J; bases not matched to a gene: 9. On this clone itself: The target antigen is unknown.

V and J are TRBV9 and TRBJ2-3; 11 bases line up with TRBD2. What was sequenced was PBMCs. This receptor was obtained from a man aged 30 to 39 in good health and CMV-seronegative. In DNA form, the CDR3 reads TGTGCCAGCAGCGCGACAAGGGGACTAGCGGTAACAGATACGCAGTATTTT. Translation gives CASSATRGLAVTDTQYF.